This TCR beta chain was sequenced in a study of T-cell memory formation after mild COVID-19. Deletions cut 0 bases from V and 8 bases from J, with 14 bases between. CDR3 size: 15 residues. Germline V gene data show CDR1 as SGHAT and CDR2 as FQNNGV. TCRdb recomputed calls from the 5' RACE reads with MiXCR, one row per CDR3 protein. This repertoire shows roughly 150,000 distinct CDR3 sequences, roughly 13% found once; its top ten account for more than 25%. This clonotype was detected many times. The J gene is TRBJ2-1, the V gene TRBV11-2; the D gene is possibly TRBD1 (6 bases). This clonotype was obtained from an adult woman who had mild COVID-19 (a few samples of this study predate the infection). Cell type and time point are not known. The source material was PBMCs or a T cell subset sorted from them (not recorded which). CDR3 coding DNA: TGTGCCAGCAGCTTAGAACAGGGTACGTTCTATGAGCAGTTCTTC. Residues: CASSLEQGTFYEQFF.